A single sample gave rise to the 18 T cell receptor beta chains below, sequenced in a study of T cells in Graves' hyperthyroidism and ophthalmopathy. There were TCR beta CDR3 regions amplified from RNA transcripts. With the HTBI primer set, the TCR CDR3 went through a first round of RT-PCR. MiXCR was run by TCRdb on the multiplex PCR reads, yielding one entry per CDR3 protein. Among approximately 95,000 distinct CDR3 sequences listed, around 37% were seen once. The sample was peripheral blood or thyroid tissue (not recorded which). Receptors originate from a woman aged 30 to 39 with Graves' hyperthyroidism.

This clonotype was observed many times. The CDR3 nucleotides read TGTGCCAGCAGTTACCCGGGAAGCGATCAGCCCCAGCATTTT. Residues: CASSYPGSDQPQHF. The J gene is TRBJ1-5, the V gene TRBV6-5; no clear D. Trimming left V 2 bases short and J 5 bases short, with 10 bases between. Germline CDR1 reads MNHEY; CDR2 reads SVGAGI. The CDR3 length is 14 residues.

The CDR3 sequence is CAISATGKAEAFF. The CDR3, as DNA: TGTGCCATCAGTGCGACAGGGAAGGCTGAAGCTTTCTTT. The chain couples TRBV10-3 to TRBJ1-1, with TRBD1 matching over 7 bases. Germline V lookup: CDR1 ENHRY, CDR2 SYGVKD. Trimming cost V 4 bases and J 6 bases; bases outside gene matches: 5. CDR3 length: 13 amino acids.

The sample holds many counts of this clonotype. The V and J genes are TRBV6-5 and TRBJ1-1, with D tentatively TRBD1 (6 bases). Germline V CDR1 and CDR2: MNHEY, SVGAGI. Trimming took off 2 bases at V and 5 bases at J, with 15 bases between the two ends. The CDR3 contains 15 residues. CDR3 sequence reads: CASSYARGRLTEAFF. CDR3 coding DNA: TGTGCCAGCAGTTACGCTCGGGGGCGCCTAACTGAAGCTTTCTTT.

Points on this clonotype: An end of the junction does not agree with germline; a read error may underlie this. The CDR3 region is CATSDPTGTGGYTGELVF. As DNA, the CDR3 is TGTGCCACCAGTGACCCTACCGGGACAGGGGGGTACACCGGGGAGCTGGTTTTT. The chain recombines TRBV24-1 with TRBJ2-2; 11 bases fit TRBD1. The CDR3 loop spans 18 amino acids. Germline V gene data show CDR1 as KGHDR and CDR2 as SFDVKD.

The V call is TRBV7-2, the J call TRBJ2-7, with 11 bases that match TRBD2. Germline lookup yields CDR1 SGHTA and CDR2 FQGNSA. V shed 1 base and J 3 bases; nucleotides not matched to a gene: 2. The CDR3 contains 15 residues. For the CDR3, the DNA is TGTGCCAGCAGCTTAGGGGGACTAGCGGTCTACGAGCAGTACTTC. It codes for CASSLGGLAVYEQYF. The entire variable domain, with the rest obtained from reference TRBV7-2 and TRBJ2-7, is as follows: GAGVSQSPSNKVTEKGKDVELRCDPISGHTALYWYRQSLGQGLEFLIYFQGNSAPDKSGLPSDRFSAERTGGSVSTLTIQRTQQEDSAVYLCASSLGGLAVYEQYFGPGTRLTVT.

The J gene is TRBJ1-3, the V gene TRBV5-6, with a tentative D call TRBD1 (5 bases). CDR1 is SGHDT and CDR2 is YYEEEE in the germline V gene. This CDR3 is built from 15 residues. The V end lost 4 bases, the J end lost 2 bases, and 13 bases lay between the germline ends. CDR3 nucleotides: TGTGCCAGCAGCAGCACACAGGCCCCTGGAAACACCATATATTTT. Amino acids: CASSSTQAPGNTIYF.

As for this clonotype: The DNA is omitted, as the CDR3 cannot be located on it reliably, and the CDR3 follows TCRdb's listing. The chain carries TRBV20-1 and TRBJ2-5; TRBD1, the table's D call, lacks a check against the DNA. Germline loops: CDR1 DFQATT, CDR2 SNEGSKA (reference sequence). From its first to its last residue, the CDR3 has 23 amino acids. CDR3 in amino acids: CSAATGANQPQHFGDGKRETQYF.

There are many counts of this clonotype. V and J are TRBV28 and TRBJ1-2, with 8 nucleotides matching TRBD1. Germline CDR1 and CDR2: MDHEN and SYDVKM. J was trimmed by 7 bases and V by 2 bases; bases with no gene match: 6. This CDR3 has 14 amino acids. CDR3 residues: CASSLTGTGIGYTF. DNA of the CDR3: TGTGCCAGCAGTTTAACCGGGACAGGTATTGGCTACACCTTC.

Regarding this clonotype: Compared with germline, one end of the junction differs, possibly owing to a read error. The chain joins TRBV29-1 to TRBJ2-5; 10 bases are a match to TRBD1. The CDR3 extends over 12 amino acids. From germline, CDR1 is SQVTM and CDR2 ANQGSEA. The CDR3 coding sequence is TGCAGCGCCGGGACAGGGGAAGAGGCCCAGTACTTC. Amino acid sequence: CSAGTGEEAQYF.

This sequence joins TRBV9 and TRBJ2-5, with a possible D match to TRBD1 (5 bases). The CDR3 extends over 12 amino acids. Trimming took 4 bases from V and 3 from J, leaving 7 bases between them. Germline V gene lookup returns CDR1 SGDLS and CDR2 YYNGEE. The chain's CDR3 is CASSQGEETQYF. The CDR3 region has the DNA TGTGCCAGCAGCCAAGGGGAAGAGACCCAGTACTTC. The entire variable domain, with the rest obtained from reference TRBV9 and TRBJ2-5, is as follows: DSGVTQTPKHLITATGQRVTLRCSPRSGDLSVYWYQQSLDQGLQFLIQYYNGEERAKGNILERFSAQQFPDLHSELNLSSLELGDSALYFCASSQGEETQYFGPGTRLLVL.

At least ten counts were recorded for this clonotype. This chain joins TRBV30 and TRBJ2-6, with no clear D. The V gene lost 5 bases and the J gene lost 3 bases, with 14 bases spanning the gap. The germline gives CDR1 GTSNPN, CDR2 SVGIG (reference sequence). The length of the CDR3 is 15 residues. This CDR3 reads CAWQSPRIGANVLTF. In DNA form, the CDR3 reads TGTGCCTGGCAGAGCCCACGGATTGGGGCCAACGTCCTGACTTTC.

This clonotype was counted ten times or more. V gene TRBV20-1 combines with J gene TRBJ2-3; D unclear. Trimming pared 2 bases from V and 4 bases from J, leaving 13 bases between. Germline V gene data show CDR1 as DFQATT and CDR2 as SNEGSKA (reference sequence). The CDR3 is 14 amino acids. This chain's CDR3 is CSARPDRQPDTQYF. CDR3 sequence (DNA): TGCAGTGCTAGACCAGATCGGCAGCCAGATACGCAGTATTTT.

This clonotype was seen repeatedly, ten times or more. The DNA of the CDR3 is TGCAGTGCTAAAAACCGGGGGCGCAGAGCTTTCTTT. Translating it yields CSAKNRGRRAFF. V gene TRBV20-1 combines with J gene TRBJ1-1; tentative D call: TRBD1 (6 bases). Germline V gene lookup returns CDR1 DFQATT and CDR2 SNEGSKA (reference sequence). V dropped 4 bases and J dropped 10 bases, with 16 bases sitting between them. The CDR3 totals 12 residues.

At least ten counts were recorded for this clonotype. The rearrangement joins TRBV6-5 to TRBJ1-5; D not resolved. The germline V and J ends were trimmed by 6 bases and 0 bases, with 6 bases remaining between them. CDR1 is MNHEY and CDR2 is SVGAGI in the germline V gene. The CDR3 runs to 13 residues. CDR3 nucleotide sequence: TGTGCCAGCAGGTACACTAGCAATCAGCCCCAGCATTTT. Amino acids: CASRYTSNQPQHF.

This clonotype was counted many times. The chain couples TRBV6-6 to TRBJ1-2, with a possible D match to TRBD1 (6 bases). Deletions cut 2 bases from V and 6 bases from J, with 13 bases between. CDR3 length equals 14 residues. Germline-derived CDR1 and CDR2 are MNHNY and SVGAGI (reference sequence). In nucleotides, the CDR3 is TGTGCCAGCAGTTACGCCGGGACAACAAATGGCTACACCTTC. This codes for CASSYAGTTNGYTF.

Note on this clonotype: One base away lies a much larger clone, so this may be a sequencing read error. The genes are TRBV7-3 and TRBJ2-3, with TRBD2 matching over 8 bases. The CDR3 is made up of 13 amino acids. Per the germline V gene, CDR1 is SGHTA and CDR2 is FQGTGA. CDR3: CASSLDGRATQCF. The CDR3 coding sequence is TGTGCCAGCAGCTTGGACGGGAGGGCGACGCAGTGTTTT.

This clonotype has only a few counts. J is TRBJ2-3 and V is TRBV7-3; 14 nucleotides match TRBD2. The CDR3 spans 16 residues. V gave up 6 bases and J gave up 5 bases; unmatched junction bases: 7. CDR1 and CDR2 (germline): SGHTA, FQGTGA. CDR3 sequence reads: CASRGTSGRGLDTQYF. CDR3 DNA sequence: TGTGCCAGCAGGGGGACTAGCGGGAGAGGTTTAGATACGCAGTATTTT.

This clonotype was picked up many times. The rearrangement joins TRBV19 to TRBJ2-7; D perhaps matches TRBD1 (6 bases). In germline, CDR1 is LNHDA, CDR2 SQIVND (reference sequence). V was pared by 5 bases and J by 4 bases, with 18 bases between. CDR3 length equals 15 residues. CDR3 protein: CASSPLGQTRYEQYF. DNA for the CDR3: TGTGCCAGTAGTCCCCTCGGACAGACTCGTTACGAGCAGTACTTC.